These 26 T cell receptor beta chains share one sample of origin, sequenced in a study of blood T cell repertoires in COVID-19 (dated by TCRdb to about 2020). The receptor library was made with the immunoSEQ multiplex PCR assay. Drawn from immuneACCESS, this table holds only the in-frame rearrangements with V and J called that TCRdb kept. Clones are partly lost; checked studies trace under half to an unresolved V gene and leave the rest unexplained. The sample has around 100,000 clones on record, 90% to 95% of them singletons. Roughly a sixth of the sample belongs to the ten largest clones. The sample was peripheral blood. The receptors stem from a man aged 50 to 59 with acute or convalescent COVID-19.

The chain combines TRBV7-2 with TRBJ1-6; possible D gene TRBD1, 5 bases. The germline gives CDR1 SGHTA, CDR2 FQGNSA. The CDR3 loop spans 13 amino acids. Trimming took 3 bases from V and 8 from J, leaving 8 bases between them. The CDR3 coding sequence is TGTGCCAGCAGCTTGCAGGGTTATTCACCCCTCCACTTT. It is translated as CASSLQGYSPLHF.

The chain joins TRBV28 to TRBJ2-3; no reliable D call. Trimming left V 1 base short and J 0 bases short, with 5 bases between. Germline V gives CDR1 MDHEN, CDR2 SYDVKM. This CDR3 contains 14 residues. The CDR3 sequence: CASSLLQSTDTQYF. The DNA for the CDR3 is TGTGCCAGCAGTTTATTGCAGAGCACAGATACGCAGTATTTT.

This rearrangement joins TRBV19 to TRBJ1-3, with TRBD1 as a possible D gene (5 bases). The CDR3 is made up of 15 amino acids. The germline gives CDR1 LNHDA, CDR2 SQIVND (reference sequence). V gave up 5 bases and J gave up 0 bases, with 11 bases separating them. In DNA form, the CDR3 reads TGTGCCAGTAGTTTTGACAGCCACTCTGGAAACACCATATATTTT. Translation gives CASSFDSHSGNTIYF.

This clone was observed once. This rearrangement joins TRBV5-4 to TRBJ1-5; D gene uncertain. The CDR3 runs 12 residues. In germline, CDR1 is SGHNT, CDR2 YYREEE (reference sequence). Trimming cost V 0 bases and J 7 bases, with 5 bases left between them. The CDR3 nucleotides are TGTGCCAGCAGCTTGGCAGGCCAGCCCCAGCATTTT. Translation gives CASSLAGQPQHF.

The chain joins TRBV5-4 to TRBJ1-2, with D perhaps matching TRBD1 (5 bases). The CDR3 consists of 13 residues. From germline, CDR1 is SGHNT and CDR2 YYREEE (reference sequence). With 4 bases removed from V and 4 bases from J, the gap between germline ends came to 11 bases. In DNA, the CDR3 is TGTGCCAGCAGCCTATCGACAGCCTATGGCTACACCTTC. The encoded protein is CASSLSTAYGYTF. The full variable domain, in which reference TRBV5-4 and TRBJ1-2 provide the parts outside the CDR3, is ETGVTQSPTHLIKTRGQQVTLRCSSQSGHNTVSWYQQALGQGPQFIFQYYREEENGRGNFPPRFSGLQFPNYSSELNVNALELDDSALYLCASSLSTAYGYTFGSGTRLTVV.

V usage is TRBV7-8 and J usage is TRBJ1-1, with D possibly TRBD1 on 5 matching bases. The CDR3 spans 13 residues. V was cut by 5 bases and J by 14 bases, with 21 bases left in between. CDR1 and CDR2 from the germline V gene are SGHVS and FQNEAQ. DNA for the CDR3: TGTGCCAGCAGCCTTACTACTGGGCAGTGGGGCTTCTTT. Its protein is CASSLTTGQWGFF. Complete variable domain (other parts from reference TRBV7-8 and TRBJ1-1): GAGVSQSPRYKVAKRGQDVALRCDPISGHVSLFWYQQALGQGPEFLTYFQNEAQLDKSGLPSDRFFAERPEGSVSTLKIQRTQQEDSAVYLCASSLTTGQWGFFGQGTRLTVV.

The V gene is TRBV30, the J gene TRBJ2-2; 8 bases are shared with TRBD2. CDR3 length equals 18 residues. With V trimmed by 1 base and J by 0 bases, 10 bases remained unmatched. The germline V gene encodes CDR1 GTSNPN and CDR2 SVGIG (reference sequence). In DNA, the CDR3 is TGTGCCTGGAGTGCTACCCCCCGGGGGGGGTCGAACACCGGGGAGCTGTTTTTT. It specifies CAWSATPRGGSNTGELFF.

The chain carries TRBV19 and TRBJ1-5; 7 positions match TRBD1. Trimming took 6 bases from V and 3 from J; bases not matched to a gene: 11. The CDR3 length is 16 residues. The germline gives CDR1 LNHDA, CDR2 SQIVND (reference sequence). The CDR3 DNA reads TGTGCCAGTAGACAGGGGAGCCGAATTCCCAATCAGCCCCAGCATTTT. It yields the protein CASRQGSRIPNQPQHF.

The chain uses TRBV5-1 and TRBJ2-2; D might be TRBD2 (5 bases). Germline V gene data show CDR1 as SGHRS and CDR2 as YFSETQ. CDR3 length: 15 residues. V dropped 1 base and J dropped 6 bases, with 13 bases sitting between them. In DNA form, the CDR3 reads TGCGCCAGCAGCTTGAAGGCGGGTTCGGCCGGGGAGCTGTTTTTT. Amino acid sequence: CASSLKAGSAGELFF.

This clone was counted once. In DNA, the CDR3 is TGTGCCAGCTCACCACCGAGGGTTAATGTGGGCACTGAAGCTTTCTTT. It is translated as CASSPPRVNVGTEAFF. The chain links TRBV18 to TRBJ1-1; no definite D call. Trimming left V 0 bases short and J 4 bases short, with 15 bases between. Germline CDR1 is KGHSH and CDR2 is LQKENI. CDR3 length equals 16 residues.

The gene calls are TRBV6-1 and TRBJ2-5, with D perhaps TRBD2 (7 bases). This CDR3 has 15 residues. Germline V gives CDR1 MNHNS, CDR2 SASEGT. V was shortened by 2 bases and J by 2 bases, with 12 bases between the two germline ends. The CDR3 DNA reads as TGTGCCAGCAGTGAATATCGGGGGGCACAAGAGACCCAGTACTTC. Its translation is CASSEYRGAQETQYF.

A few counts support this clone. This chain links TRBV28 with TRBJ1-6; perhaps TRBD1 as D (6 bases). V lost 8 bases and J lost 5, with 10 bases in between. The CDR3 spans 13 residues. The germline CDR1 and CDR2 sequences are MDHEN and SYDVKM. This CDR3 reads CASGRQDNSPLHF. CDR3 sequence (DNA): TGTGCCAGCGGAAGACAGGATAATTCACCCCTCCACTTT.

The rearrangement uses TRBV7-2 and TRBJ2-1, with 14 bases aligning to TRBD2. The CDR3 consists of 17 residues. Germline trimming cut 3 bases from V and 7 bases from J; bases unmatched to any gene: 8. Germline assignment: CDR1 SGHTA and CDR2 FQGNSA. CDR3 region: CASSFSQGLAGANEQFF. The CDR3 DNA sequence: TGTGCCAGCAGCTTTAGCCAGGGACTAGCGGGGGCTAATGAGCAGTTCTTC.

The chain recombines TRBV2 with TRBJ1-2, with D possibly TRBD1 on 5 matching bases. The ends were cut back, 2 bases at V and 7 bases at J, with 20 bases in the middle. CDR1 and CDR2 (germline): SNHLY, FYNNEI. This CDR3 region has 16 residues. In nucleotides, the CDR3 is TGTGCCAGCAGTGAAACGGGGGTCGCGCTCGAGGTTGGCTACACCTTC. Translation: CASSETGVALEVGYTF.

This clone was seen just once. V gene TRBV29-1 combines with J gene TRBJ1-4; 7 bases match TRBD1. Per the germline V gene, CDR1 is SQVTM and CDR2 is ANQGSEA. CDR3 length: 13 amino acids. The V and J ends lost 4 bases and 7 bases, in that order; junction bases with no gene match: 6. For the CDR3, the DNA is TGCAGCGTTGGAGGGGGCGCGGGTGAAAAACTGTTTTTT. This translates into CSVGGGAGEKLFF.

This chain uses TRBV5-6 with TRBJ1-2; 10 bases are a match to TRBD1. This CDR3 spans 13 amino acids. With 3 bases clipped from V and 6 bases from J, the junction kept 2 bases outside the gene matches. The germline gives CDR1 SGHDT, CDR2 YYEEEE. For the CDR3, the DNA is TGTGCCAGCAGCTATGGGACAGGGGATGGCTACACCTTC. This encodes CASSYGTGDGYTF.

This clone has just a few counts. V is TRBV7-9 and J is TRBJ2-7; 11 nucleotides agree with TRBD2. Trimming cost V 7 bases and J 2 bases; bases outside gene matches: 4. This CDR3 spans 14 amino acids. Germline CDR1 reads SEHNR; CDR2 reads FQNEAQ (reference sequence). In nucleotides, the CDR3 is TGTGCCAGCACCCTAGCGGGGGGACCCTACGAGCAGTACTTC. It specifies CASTLAGGPYEQYF.

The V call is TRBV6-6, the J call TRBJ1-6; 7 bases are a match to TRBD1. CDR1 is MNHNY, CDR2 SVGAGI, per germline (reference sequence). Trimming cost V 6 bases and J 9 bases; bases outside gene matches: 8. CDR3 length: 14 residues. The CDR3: CASSREGATSPLHF. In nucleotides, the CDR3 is TGTGCCAGCAGCCGAGAGGGGGCGACTTCACCCCTCCACTTT.

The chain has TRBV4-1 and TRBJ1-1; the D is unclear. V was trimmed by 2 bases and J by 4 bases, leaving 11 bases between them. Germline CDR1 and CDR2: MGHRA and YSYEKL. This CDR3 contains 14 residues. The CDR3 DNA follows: TGCGCCAGCAGCCAACCCGGGAGAGCCACTGAAGCTTTCTTT. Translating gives CASSQPGRATEAFF.

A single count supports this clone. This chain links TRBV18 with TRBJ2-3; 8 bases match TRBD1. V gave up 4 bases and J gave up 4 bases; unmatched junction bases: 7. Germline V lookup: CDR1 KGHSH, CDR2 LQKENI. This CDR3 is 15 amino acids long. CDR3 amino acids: CASSRRTGISDTQYF. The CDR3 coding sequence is TGTGCCAGCTCACGACGGACAGGGATCTCAGATACGCAGTATTTT.

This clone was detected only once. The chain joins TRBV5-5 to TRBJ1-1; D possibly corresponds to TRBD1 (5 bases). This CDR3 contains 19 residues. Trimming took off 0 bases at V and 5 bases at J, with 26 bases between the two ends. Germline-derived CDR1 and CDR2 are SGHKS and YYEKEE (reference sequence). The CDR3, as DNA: TGTGCCAGCAGCTTGGGCGGGAACACCCTCGGGCAGGGAAAAACTGAAGCTTTCTTT. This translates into CASSLGGNTLGQGKTEAFF.

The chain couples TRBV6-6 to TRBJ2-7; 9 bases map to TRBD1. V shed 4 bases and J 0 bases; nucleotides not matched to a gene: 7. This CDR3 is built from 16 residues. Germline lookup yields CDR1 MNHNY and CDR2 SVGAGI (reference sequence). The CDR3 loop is CASSFSGTGPSYEQYF. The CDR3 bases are TGTGCCAGCAGTTTCTCTGGGACAGGGCCCTCCTACGAGCAGTACTTC.

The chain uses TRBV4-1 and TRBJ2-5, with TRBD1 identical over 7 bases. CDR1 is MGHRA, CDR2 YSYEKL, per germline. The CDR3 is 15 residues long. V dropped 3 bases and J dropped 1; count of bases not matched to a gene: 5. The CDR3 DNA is TGCGCCAGCAGCCAGGGATACAGGGGCCAAGAGACCCAGTACTTC. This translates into CASSQGYRGQETQYF.

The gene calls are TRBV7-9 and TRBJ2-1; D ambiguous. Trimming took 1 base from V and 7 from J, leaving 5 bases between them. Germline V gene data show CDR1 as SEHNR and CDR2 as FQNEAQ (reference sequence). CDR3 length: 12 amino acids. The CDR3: CASSLVANEQFF. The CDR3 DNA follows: TGTGCCAGCAGCTTAGTGGCAAATGAGCAGTTCTTC.

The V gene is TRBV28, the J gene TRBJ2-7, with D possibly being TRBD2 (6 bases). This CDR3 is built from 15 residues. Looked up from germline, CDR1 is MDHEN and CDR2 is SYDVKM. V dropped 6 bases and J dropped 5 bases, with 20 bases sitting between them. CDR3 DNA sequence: TGTGCCAGCAGCCGAGGGCGGGGACTCCCTAACGAGCAGTACTTC. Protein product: CASSRGRGLPNEQYF. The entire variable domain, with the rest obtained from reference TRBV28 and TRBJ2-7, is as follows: DVKVTQSSRYLVKRTGEKVFLECVQDMDHENMFWYRQDPGLGLRLIYFSYDVKMKEKGDIPEGYSVSREKKERFSLILESASTNQTSMYLCASSRGRGLPNEQYFGPGTRLTVT.

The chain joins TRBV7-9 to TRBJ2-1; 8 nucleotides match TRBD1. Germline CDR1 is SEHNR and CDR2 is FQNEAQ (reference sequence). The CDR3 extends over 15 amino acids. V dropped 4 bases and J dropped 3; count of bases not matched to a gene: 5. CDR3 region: CASSSDRGFYNEQFF. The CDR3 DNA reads TGTGCCAGCAGCTCTGACAGGGGTTTCTACAATGAGCAGTTCTTC.